This T cell receptor beta chain was sequenced in a study of T cells in localized non-small cell lung cancer. General study results and limits: Heterogeneity within the tumor remains possible, as just one region underwent sequencing. Within adjacent lung there appeared a median 57 of the top 100 tumor clones. An association was observed between higher blood T cell density and longer overall survival.

Generated by immunoSEQ multiplex PCR, the TCRdb table keeps only in-frame clones and is missing some. The sample records tens of thousands of clones, approximately 87% being singletons. This CDR3 has 14 residues. Unmatched junction bases numbered 4, after V lost 2 bases and J lost 6 bases. Germline V gene lookup returns CDR1 MNHNS and CDR2 SASEGT. About this clone itself: Its antigen remains unidentified.

This TCR was sampled from a woman aged 40 to 75 with stage I lung adenocarcinoma. The chain uses TRBV6-1 and TRBJ1-5, with 7 positions matching TRBD1. Material: peripheral blood, obtained before any cancer treatment. Here the CDR3 DNA reads TGTGCCAGCAGTGAACCAGGGGGTGGTCAGCCCCAGCATTTT. Translating gives CASSEPGGGQPQHF.